This T cell receptor beta chain originates from a study of intratumoral heterogeneity in liver cancer. A note on the overall study: In the full roughly 14-patient cohort, the median age was around 66 years and the majority of patients were male. RNA-seq, DNA sequencing, TCR-seq and SNP array data from multiple regions of hepatocellular carcinoma specimens were combined in the study to investigate intratumor heterogeneity. The full cohort included 71 multiregional samples from around 14 HCC patients, consisting of roughly 49 tumoral regions and roughly 20 adjacent nontumoral regions. What the research found in general, with its limitations: Overall T cell clonality did not differ significantly between tumor regions within either sequenced patient. RNA-seq-based estimates of regional differences in tumor-infiltrating lymphocyte burden were reportedly confirmed by TCR sequencing. In each sequenced patient, significantly more unique T-cell clonal expansions were found in tumor region a than in region b. The authors noted a relatively low number of patients and under-sampled tumor-infiltrating lymphocyte representation as limitations.

Samples labelled H were derived from distinct, geographically separated regions of the hepatocellular carcinoma nodule. All patients had early-stage hepatocellular carcinoma and received no therapy before surgical resection. Sampled areas lacked macroscopic evidence of necrosis or hemorrhage. In a couple of patients, TCR sequencing (ImmunoSeq) was performed on multiple regions. Each frozen resection tissue sample was taken at least 1 cm away from every other sample. Genomic DNA was isolated from bulk tissue with the DNeasy blood and tissue kit. In regard to this clone: Which antigen it targets is not known. Base qualities are not at hand, and no much larger clone is one base apart.

The immunoSEQ assay was used to sequence TCR beta chain CDR3 regions from genomic DNA. Rearranged VDJ segments were amplified with primers that anneal to V and J segments. The paper's data handling went like this. The ImmunoSeq Analyzer software was used to compute clonality and richness metrics. To find clones with differing abundance between regions, Fisher's exact test was applied together with a beta-binomial method for extra stringency. TCRdb took this table from immuneACCESS and kept in-frame rearrangements with V and J called. Such tables lack part of the clones; where checked against another copy, unresolved V genes explain under half of the gap, and the rest is unexplained. V, J and clone size derive from that table, while D and trimming were established from the DNA sequence. Here the sample has thousands of clones; roughly half occur a single time. 26% of the sample is in the top ten clones.

From cysteine to phenylalanine, the CDR3 is 14 amino acids long. Only the CDR3 DNA is retained, 42 bases long and in frame from the first base. The germline V gene supplies CDR1 SNHLY and CDR2 FYNNEI. A distance of 8 bases separates the germline ends of V and J, which lose 6 bases and 0 bases respectively. This TCR derives from a man between 65 and 85 years old with hepatocellular carcinoma. The sequence links TRBV2 to TRBJ2-2; the D gene is not confidently resolved. Specimen: tumor tissue, collected before any cancer treatment. Read as DNA, the sequence is TGTGCCAGCAGCCGGTTCCCGAACACCGGGGAGCTGTTTTTT. It translates to CASSRFPNTGELFF.